A selection of T cell receptor beta chains follows, all from one sample in a study of T-cell reconstitution after alpha-beta-depleted transplantation in children. TCRdb passed the PCR reads through MiXCR, listing each CDR3 protein once. The sample includes 90,000 to 150,000 distinct CDR3 sequences, about 21% of them seen just once. The source was PBMCs, mostly from graft donor cells, collected 180 days after TCRalphabeta/CD19-depleted stem cell transplant. The receptor source for this set is a male patient between 2 and 15 years old who had a stem cell transplant for chronic granulomatous disease, so the T cells may come from the graft donor. The CDR3 runs from the conserved cysteine through the conserved F or W. The D gene is left open where the match is weak. Only part of the rows carry a size: once, few, many, or a class if the clone is expanded.

D,size,J,length,V,CDR3,DNA
TRBD2,few,TRBJ2-3,16,TRBV4-3,CASSRRGLPNTDTQYF,TGCGCCAGCAGCCGAAGGGGACTACCGAACACAGATACGCAGTATTTT
.,many,TRBJ2-1,14,TRBV6-1,CASSEAGAYNEQFF,TGTGCCAGCAGTGAAGCGGGAGCCTACAATGAGCAGTTCTTC
TRBD1,many,TRBJ2-2,16,TRBV29-1,CSVPRQGFGNTGELFF,TGCAGCGTTCCTCGACAGGGATTTGGCAACACCGGGGAGCTGTTTTTT
.,many,TRBJ1-1,15,TRBV12-3/TRBV12-4,CASSLALFPSTEAFF,TGTGCCAGCAGTTTAGCGTTGTTCCCTAGCACTGAAGCTTTCTTT
.,few,TRBJ1-1,14,TRBV18,CASSPFVGFAEAFF,TGTGCCAGCTCACCATTCGTGGGATTCGCTGAAGCTTTCTTT
TRBD1,many,TRBJ2-1,15,TRBV5-1,CASSPTGGWGNEQFF,TGCGCCAGCAGCCCTACAGGGGGCTGGGGGAATGAGCAGTTCTTC
.,few,TRBJ2-2,15,TRBV7-2,CASSLVGRESGELFF,TGTGCCAGCAGCTTAGTGGGCAGGGAGTCCGGGGAGCTGTTTTTT
.,.,TRBJ1-3,15,TRBV12-3/TRBV12-4,CASSHGTRNQNTIYF,TGTGCCAGCAGCCATGGGACGAGGAATCAAAACACCATATATTTT
TRBD2,many,TRBJ2-1,16,TRBV20-1,CSAPGKAGGRYNEQFF,TGCAGTGCTCCCGGTAAGGCGGGAGGGCGCTACAATGAGCAGTTCTTC
TRBD2,many,TRBJ2-7,13,TRBV28,CASRREGSDEQYF,TGTGCCAGCAGGCGGGAGGGTAGCGACGAGCAGTACTTC
.,.,TRBJ1-5,12,TRBV29-1,CSVEEPNQPQHF,TGCAGCGTTGAAGAACCTAATCAGCCCCAGCATTTT
.,.,TRBJ1-1,16,TRBV7-3,CASSSGTPLRGTEAFF,TGTGCCAGCAGCTCCGGGACGCCGTTGAGGGGCACTGAAGCTTTCTTT
.,once,TRBJ2-2,12,TRBV5-1,CASSSKVGELFF,TGCGCCAGCAGCTCCAAGGTCGGGGAGCTGTTTTTT
.,many,TRBJ2-1,16,TRBV11-2,CASSKVGGSSYNEQFF,TGTGCCAGCAGCAAGGTGGGTGGTAGCTCCTACAATGAGCAGTTCTTC
TRBD2,.,TRBJ2-3,14,TRBV20-1,CSARVAGGPDTQYF,TGCAGTGCTAGAGTAGCGGGAGGGCCAGATACGCAGTATTTT
.,.,TRBJ1-5,17,TRBV12-3/TRBV12-4,CASSLTTGGVLNQPQHF,TGTGCCAGCAGTTTAACGACAGGAGGGGTGCTTAATCAGCCCCAGCATTTT
TRBD2,many,TRBJ2-2,15,TRBV5-5,CASSLLGGDTGELFF,TGTGCCAGCAGCTTGTTGGGAGGGGACACCGGGGAGCTGTTTTTT